One sample yielded the 9 T cell receptor beta chains listed below, sequenced in a study of Tregs in tolerant kidney transplant recipients. TCRdb's table, derived via immunoSEQ multiplex PCR, lists solely in-frame clones and lacks some. This table holds roughly 80,000 clones, less than 98% found once. This specimen consisted of CD4+ T cells from blood, obtained before the transplant. The receptors were gathered from a human donor who received a combined kidney and bone marrow transplant.

The V and J genes are TRBV5-6 and TRBJ2-5, with D perhaps TRBD2 (5 bases). CDR3 length: 13 residues. Germline CDR1 reads SGHDT; CDR2 reads YYEEEE. V lost 1 base, J lost 5 bases, and 9 bases lay in between. CDR3 sequence reads: CASSLRRVETQYF. In DNA, the CDR3 is TGTGCCAGCAGCTTGAGGCGGGTTGAGACCCAGTACTTC.

The chain combines TRBV18 with TRBJ2-1; the match to TRBD1 covers 11 bases. Per the germline V gene, CDR1 is KGHSH and CDR2 is LQKENI. CDR3 size: 14 residues. With 3 bases clipped from V and 8 bases from J, the junction kept 3 bases outside the gene matches. CDR3 in DNA: TGTGCCAGCTCACCGGGACAGGGGGTGTATGAGCAGTTCTTC. This translates into CASSPGQGVYEQFF. The variable domain in full, completed from reference TRBV18 and TRBJ2-1, reads NAGVMQNPRHLVRRRGQEARLRCSPMKGHSHVYWYRQLPEEGLKFMVYLQKENIIDESGMPKERFSAEFPKEGPSILRIQQVVRGDSAAYFCASSPGQGVYEQFFGPGTRLTVL.

V is TRBV6-4 and J is TRBJ2-2; the D is unclear. The length of the CDR3 is 13 residues. Germline V gives CDR1 MRHNA, CDR2 SNTAGT. Trimming stripped 5 bases from V and 0 bases from J, with 4 bases between. In DNA, the CDR3 is TGTGCCAGCAGTTTTACGAACACCGGGGAGCTGTTTTTT. Its protein product is CASSFTNTGELFF.

V is TRBV28 and J is TRBJ1-5, with a weak D call TRBD1 (5 bases). CDR1 MDHEN and CDR2 SYDVKM come from the germline V gene. The CDR3 contains 17 residues. Trimming removed 1 base from V and 2 bases from J, with 15 bases in between. DNA of the CDR3: TGTGCCAGCAGTTTATACTCGGGGGGAAGACGCAATCAGCCCCAGCATTTT. Its protein product is CASSLYSGGRRNQPQHF.

The chain links TRBV10-3 to TRBJ2-7; 9 bases agree with TRBD1. V lost 6 bases, J lost 4 bases, and 4 bases stayed unmatched. This CDR3 has 13 residues. The germline V gene has CDR1 ENHRY and CDR2 SYGVKD. In DNA form, the CDR3 reads TGTGCCATCAGCAGGGACAGGGAATACGAGCAGTACTTC. Translation gives CAISRDREYEQYF.

The chain is built from TRBV29-1 and TRBJ2-1; maybe TRBD1 (6 bases). The CDR3 runs to 17 residues. Germline CDR1 is SQVTM and CDR2 is ANQGSEA. Trimming pared 2 bases from V and 3 bases from J, leaving 20 bases between. The CDR3: CSVEPPPRGQRYNEQFF. CDR3 nucleotides: TGCAGCGTTGAACCTCCGCCCAGGGGACAACGCTACAATGAGCAGTTCTTC.

The V call is TRBV6-1, the J call TRBJ1-2; D is ambiguous. Germline V gene data show CDR1 as MNHNS and CDR2 as SASEGT. Trimming removed 3 bases from V and 8 bases from J, with 13 bases in between. This CDR3 is built from 13 residues. This CDR3 reads CASSDWAGFGYTF. Written as DNA, the CDR3 is TGTGCCAGCAGTGATTGGGCGGGGTTCGGCTACACCTTC.

The J gene is TRBJ1-2, the V gene TRBV6-1; D unclear. This CDR3 has 13 amino acids. Trimming cost V 1 base and J 6 bases, with 9 bases left between them. The germline V gene has CDR1 MNHNS and CDR2 SASEGT. The CDR3 nucleotides are TGTGCCAGCAGTGAAGGGTACATTGATGGCTACACCTTC. Protein: CASSEGYIDGYTF.

The chain recombines TRBV1 with TRBJ2-1; TRBD1, as called in the table, went unchecked against the DNA. TRBV1 is a pseudogene locus. The CDR3 length is 11 residues. CDR3 in amino acids: CTLRARNEQFF. CDR3 DNA: TGCACCCTCAGGGCCAGGAATGAGCAGTTCTTC.